This TCR beta chain was sequenced for a study of cytomegalovirus exposure and HLA in healthy donors. Findings and caveats of the study: A later analysis linked a missense DCLRE1C variant to TCR beta V- and J-gene trimming.

Germline lookup yields CDR1 SGHTA and CDR2 FQGNSA. CDR3 length equals 12 residues. The V and J ends lost 5 bases and 7 bases, in that order; junction bases with no gene match: 4. In nominal health when sampled, donors likely had unrecorded immune exposures nonetheless. Use of 60 Vbeta and 13 Jbeta primers characterized the PCR. TCRdb's copy holds only in-frame clones and misses some; the assay was immunoSEQ multiplex PCR. Of 150,000 or so clones in the sample, 60% to 85% were seen once. In regard to this clone: What it recognizes is unknown.

The material sequenced was PBMCs. V usage is TRBV7-2 and J usage is TRBJ1-2; the match to TRBD1 covers 7 bases. This receptor was taken from a middle-aged man in good health and CMV-seropositive. The CDR3 DNA follows: TGTGCCAGCAGCGACAGGGTCGCTGGCTACACCTTC. Protein product: CASSDRVAGYTF.